The sequence of this T cell receptor beta chain was determined in a study of T cell responses to AZD1222 COVID-19 vaccine. The protocol was immunoSEQ multiplex PCR, while the TCRdb copy is restricted to in-frame clones and leaves out a portion. The sample has about 93,000 clones, over 75% seen once. Analyses pooled second doses at about 4 or about 12 weeks. This clone was seen only once. The source material was peripheral blood, sampled 28 days after the second AZD1222 dose. This clonotype was obtained from an adult who received the AZD1222 COVID-19 vaccine.

This CDR3 is CASSLAAGTFYEQYF. The CDR3 DNA is TGTGCCAGCAGCTTAGCGGCGGGAACTTTCTACGAGCAGTACTTC. The rearrangement uses TRBV11-2 and TRBJ2-7; the D gene is possibly TRBD2 (6 bases). CDR1 is SGHAT and CDR2 is FQNNGV in the germline V gene. The CDR3 loop spans 15 amino acids. Trimming cost V 1 base and J 3 bases, with 13 bases left between them.